This TCR beta chain was profiled in a study of cytomegalovirus exposure and HLA in healthy donors. As for the study in general: Of the donors genotyped, approximately 400 in all, 75% to 85% fell in the Caucasian-associated ancestry cluster. General observations from the study: Analysis was carried out at a later point, and it linked a missense DCLRE1C variant to TCR beta V- and J-gene trimming.

These donors, healthy bone marrow donors, were studied. This CDR3 has 13 amino acids. V lost 3 bases to trimming and J lost 5 bases; unmatched junction nucleotides: 5. Germline CDR1 is GTSNPN and CDR2 is SVGIG (reference sequence). The PCR used 60 Vbeta and 13 Jbeta primers. TCRdb's table, derived via immunoSEQ multiplex PCR, lists solely in-frame clones and lacks some. The table records 63,000 or so clones, 70% to 75% of them present only once. As regards this clone: What it binds is unknown.

J is TRBJ1-2 and V is TRBV30; 8 positions agree with TRBD1. Sequencing was done on a sample of PBMCs. The TCR comes from a woman between 25 and 40 years old in good health and CMV-seropositive. The CDR3 region is CAWRLQGGYGYTF. For the CDR3, the DNA is TGTGCCTGGAGATTACAGGGGGGTTATGGCTACACCTTC. The whole variable domain, filled in from reference TRBV30 and TRBJ1-2, reads SQTIHQWPATLVQPVGSPLSLECTVEGTSNPNLYWYRQAAGRGLQLLFYSVGIGQISSEVPQNLSASRPQDRQFILSSKKLLLSDSGFYLCAWRLQGGYGYTFGSGTRLTVV.